This T cell receptor beta chain stems from a study of T cell responses to AZD1222 COVID-19 vaccine (dated by TCRdb to about 2021). General notes on the study: Because spike-specific TCR depth and breadth did not differ between the two schedules, AZD1222 recipients who got a second dose at roughly 4 weeks were pooled with those who got a second dose at roughly 12 weeks. Trial participants were enrolled by age into 18-55, 56-69 and 70-plus year subgroups, with approximately 150, 28 and 58 TCR-sequenced participants respectively. TCR sequencing was performed for 230 to 250 trial participants, of whom around 200 were given two doses of AZD1222 and some 25 were given two doses of MenACWY control vaccine.

CDR1 and CDR2 are read off the germline V gene as SQVTM and ANQGSEA. V loses 4 bases at its end and J loses 7 bases; junction bases beyond the gene matches: 15. The CDR3 numbers 17 residues from cysteine through phenylalanine. Just the 51-base CDR3 DNA is kept, in frame starting at base 1. The CDR3 regions of human TCRbeta chains were analyzed by immunosequencing. In the source study's methods: Repertoire TCRs were matched against a reference library of SARS-CoV-2-specific TCRs generated with the MIRA antigen-specificity platform. Breadth meant the fraction of unique TCRs that were SARS-CoV-2-associated, whereas depth meant the fraction of total T cells that were SARS-CoV-2-associated. Using the MIRA data, each spike-specific TCR was mapped to the spike region that the TCR reacts to and placed in a CD4 or CD8 class. Log10-transformed breadth and depth values were compared by one-way ANOVA with Sidak's multiple comparisons tests. The table was pulled from immuneACCESS by TCRdb, which kept in-frame rearrangements only. Such tables lose some clones; where checked, under half of the loss comes from unresolved V genes, and the rest has no known cause. V, J and clone size were drawn from that table, and D and trimming were deduced from the DNA. The sample table records 100,000 or so clones; 70% to 90% of these occur just once. The ten most abundant clones make up around a tenth of the sample.

The time point label, as the study defines it: baseline before first vaccination. Vaccinee samples came from UK trials COV001 and COV002, including a single-blind randomized controlled phase 2/3 trial of AZD1222 (ChAdOx1 nCoV-19) in healthy adults. For TCRbeta chain sequencing, PBMC samples were collected from trial participants at day 0 and at day 28 after the second dose. Overall study outcomes, separate from this receptor: Conclusions about previously exposed vaccinees are limited, since just five to seven AZD1222 recipients were seropositive for SARS-CoV-2 at baseline. The vaccine-associated CD4 TCRs covered the entire spike protein, and the dominant responses fell in regions 160-218 and 743-854. The 56-69-year group was small, and its depth increase did not reach significance, likely because of low power. Most participants were white British and females outnumbered males, and the authors suggested that clonal diversity may have been underestimated. No day 14 peak-response samples were available, so repertoires were characterized only after the peak T cell response. Nearly half of unique spike-specific TCRs reportedly recognized epitopes outside regions mutated in the B.1.351 and B.1.1.7 variants. After two AZD1222 doses, both the breadth and the depth of spike-specific TCRs were significantly higher than at day 0 and than in MenACWY recipients.

As to this clone: This receptor's antigen is unknown. Per-base quality was not reported, and no clone a single base away is much larger than it.

The specimen comprised peripheral blood, sampled on day 0 of AZD1222 vaccination. The V and J segments used are TRBV29-1 and TRBJ2-1; the junction holds 11 bases that match TRBD2. The TCR comes from an adult in good health. The CDR3 protein sequence reads: CSVVPTSTSGRVNEQFF. In nucleotides, the sequence is TGCAGCGTTGTCCCTACCTCAACTAGCGGGAGAGTAAATGAGCAGTTCTTC.